Listed here are 7 T cell receptor beta chains from one sample, sequenced in a study of radiotherapy plus CTLA-4 blockade in lung cancer. Here immunoSEQ multiplex PCR was the method, and the copy in TCRdb shows in-frame clones only, minus some. The sample contains about 45,000 clones, about 63% of which appear only once. The sequenced sample was peripheral blood, obtained from a patient treated with radiotherapy plus ipilimumab. These TCRs come from a human donor with non-small cell lung cancer who had a partial response to radiotherapy plus ipilimumab.

This clone turned up a few times. The DNA of the CDR3 is TGTGCCAGTGGGGACAGTATCTACAATGAGCAGTTCTTC. Amino acid sequence: CASGDSIYNEQFF. The genes are TRBV9 and TRBJ2-1; 7 bases are shared with TRBD1. Unmatched junction bases numbered 5, after V lost 8 bases and J lost 3 bases. Germline CDR1 SGDLS, CDR2 YYNGEE. CDR3 length: 13 residues.

The rearrangement joins TRBV6-5 to TRBJ2-7; perhaps TRBD1 as D (6 bases). The length of the CDR3 is 13 residues. CDR1 is MNHEY, CDR2 SVGAGI, per germline. Deletions cut 8 bases from V and 4 bases from J, with 15 bases between. The CDR3 DNA is TGTGCCAGCGCGATCAGGGGAAGGTACGAGCAGTACTTC. Encoded protein: CASAIRGRYEQYF.

This chain uses TRBV21-1 with TRBJ2-7; the D call of TRBD1 is as the table states it, not checked on the DNA. TRBV21-1 is deemed a pseudogene. The CDR3 totals 15 residues. The CDR3 nucleotides are TGTGCCAGCAGCAAAGTAAGGGGGCAGAGCTACGAGCAGTACTTC. Its protein is CASSKVRGQSYEQYF.

This rearrangement joins TRBV18 to TRBJ1-2; TRBD1 aligns across 10 bases. There are 16 residues in the CDR3. V was clipped by 5 bases and J by 0 bases; unmatched bases: 6. Germline CDR1 is KGHSH and CDR2 is LQKENI. The chain's CDR3 is CASSAGQGGANYGYTF. Here the CDR3 DNA reads TGTGCCAGCTCAGCTGGACAGGGGGGAGCTAACTATGGCTACACCTTC.

This chain links TRBV5-6 with TRBJ1-5; D is ambiguous. V lost 4 bases to trimming and J lost 3 bases, with 8 bases between them. The CDR3 has 13 amino acids. The germline V gene has CDR1 SGHDT and CDR2 YYEEEE. The CDR3, as DNA: TGTGCCAGCAGCCGGGATGTCAATCAGCCCCAGCATTTT. Amino acid sequence: CASSRDVNQPQHF.

On this clone: This sample also contains other DNA sequences that code for the same CDR3. The chain employs TRBV4-1 and TRBJ2-3; TRBD2 agrees at 9 bases. V trimming: 3 bases; J trimming: 1 base; junction bases outside the gene matches: 5. Per the germline V gene, CDR1 is MGHRA and CDR2 is YSYEKL. This CDR3 is 16 amino acids long. Written as DNA, the CDR3 is TGCGCCAGCAGCCAGCCGACTAGCGGCGGCACAGATACGCAGTATTTT. Translation gives CASSQPTSGGTDTQYF.

In its sample, this clone was seen a few times. The chain carries TRBV4-3 and TRBJ2-1; 16 bases agree with TRBD2. CDR1 is LGHNA, CDR2 YSLEER, per germline. V was pared by 4 bases and J by 8 bases, with 8 bases of the junction left unmatched. The CDR3 contains 17 residues. CDR3: CASSPGLAGGPYDEQFF. The CDR3 DNA reads TGCGCCAGCAGCCCGGGACTAGCGGGGGGGCCTTACGATGAGCAGTTCTTC.